The T cell receptor (beta chain) under discussion was sequenced for a study of CD8 T cells in Susac syndrome. The authors reverse transcribed roughly 0.5 to 1 ug RNA with random hexamers. TCRdb reprocessed the immunoSEQ multiplex PCR reads with MiXCR, giving one entry per CDR3 protein. The sample lists about 85,000 distinct CDR3 sequences, approximately 94% occurring once. V was clipped by 5 bases and J by 0 bases, with 14 bases between them. The CDR3 consists of 16 residues. Germline V lookup: CDR1 PRHDT, CDR2 FYEKMQ (reference sequence). V usage is TRBV13 and J usage is TRBJ2-4; TRBD2 might be the D (6 bases). The sequencing input was CD8+ T cells from PBMCs. This sequence originates from a human donor in good health. CDR3 DNA sequence: TGTGCCAGCAGCCCTGGCCGGGGACTAGCCAAAAACATTCAGTACTTC. This codes for CASSPGRGLAKNIQYF.